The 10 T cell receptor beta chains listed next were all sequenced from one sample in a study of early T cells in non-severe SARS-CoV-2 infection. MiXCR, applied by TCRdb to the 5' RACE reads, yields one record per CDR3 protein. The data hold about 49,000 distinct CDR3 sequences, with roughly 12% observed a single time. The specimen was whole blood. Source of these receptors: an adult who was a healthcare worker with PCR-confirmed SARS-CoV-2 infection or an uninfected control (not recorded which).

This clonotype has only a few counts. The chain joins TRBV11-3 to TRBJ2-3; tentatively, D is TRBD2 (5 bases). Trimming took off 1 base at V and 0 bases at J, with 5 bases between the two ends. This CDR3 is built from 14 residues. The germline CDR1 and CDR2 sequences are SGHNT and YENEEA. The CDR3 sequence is CASSLGLSTDTQYF. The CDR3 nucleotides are TGTGCCAGCAGCTTAGGACTAAGCACAGATACGCAGTATTTT. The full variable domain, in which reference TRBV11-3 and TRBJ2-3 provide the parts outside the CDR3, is EAGVVQSPRYKIIEKKQPVAFWCNPISGHNTLYWYLQNLGQGPELLIRYENEEAVDDSQLPKDRFSAERLKGVDSTLKIQPAELGDSAVYLCASSLGLSTDTQYFGPGTRLTVL.

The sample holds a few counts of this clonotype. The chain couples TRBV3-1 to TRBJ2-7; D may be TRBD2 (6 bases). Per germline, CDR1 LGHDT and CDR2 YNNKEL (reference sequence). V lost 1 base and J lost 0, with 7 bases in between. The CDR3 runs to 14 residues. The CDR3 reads CASSQVGSSYEQYF. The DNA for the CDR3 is TGTGCCAGCAGCCAAGTCGGGAGCTCCTACGAGCAGTACTTC.

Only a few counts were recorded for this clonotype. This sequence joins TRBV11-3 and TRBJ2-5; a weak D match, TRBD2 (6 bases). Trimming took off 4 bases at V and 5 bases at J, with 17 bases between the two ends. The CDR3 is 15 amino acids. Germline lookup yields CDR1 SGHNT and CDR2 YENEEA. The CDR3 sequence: CASSSYRDLFETQYF. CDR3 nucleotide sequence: TGTGCCAGCAGCTCCTACCGGGACTTGTTCGAGACCCAGTACTTC.

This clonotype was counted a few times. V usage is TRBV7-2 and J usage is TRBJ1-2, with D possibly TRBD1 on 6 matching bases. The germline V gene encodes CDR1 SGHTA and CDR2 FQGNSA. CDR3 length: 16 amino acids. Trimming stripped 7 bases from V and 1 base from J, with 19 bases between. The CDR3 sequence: CASTSPQGPFNYGYTF. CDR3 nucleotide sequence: TGTGCCAGCACCTCGCCACAGGGACCCTTTAACTATGGCTACACCTTC.

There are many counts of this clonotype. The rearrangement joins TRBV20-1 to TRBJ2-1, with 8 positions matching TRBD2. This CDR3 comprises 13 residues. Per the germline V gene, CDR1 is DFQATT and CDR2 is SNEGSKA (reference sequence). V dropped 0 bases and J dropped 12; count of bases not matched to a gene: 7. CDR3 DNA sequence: TGCAGTGCTAGAGACGGGACTAGTAGCCGGCAGTTCTTC. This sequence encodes CSARDGTSSRQFF.

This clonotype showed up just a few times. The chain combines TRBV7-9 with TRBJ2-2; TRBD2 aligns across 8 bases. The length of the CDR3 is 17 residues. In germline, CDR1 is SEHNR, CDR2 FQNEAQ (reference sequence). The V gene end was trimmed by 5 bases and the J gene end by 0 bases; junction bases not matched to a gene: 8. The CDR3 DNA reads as TGTGCCAGCAGCCCCCGCAGCGGGGGTGCGAACACCGGGGAGCTGTTTTTT. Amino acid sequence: CASSPRSGGANTGELFF.

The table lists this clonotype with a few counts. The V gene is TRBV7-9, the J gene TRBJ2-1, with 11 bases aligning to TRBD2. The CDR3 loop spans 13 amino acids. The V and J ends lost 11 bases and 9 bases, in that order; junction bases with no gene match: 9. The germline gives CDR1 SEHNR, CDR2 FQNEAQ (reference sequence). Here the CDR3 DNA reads TGTGCCGGTCGAGGACTAGCGGGCCCTGAGCAGTTCTTC. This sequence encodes CAGRGLAGPEQFF. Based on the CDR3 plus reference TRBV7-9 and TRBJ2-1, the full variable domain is DTGVSQNPRHKITKRGQNVTFRCDPISEHNRLYWYRQTLGQGPEFLTYFQNEAQLEKSRLLSDRFSAERPKGSFSTLEIQRTEQGDSAMYLCAGRGLAGPEQFFGPGTRLTVL.

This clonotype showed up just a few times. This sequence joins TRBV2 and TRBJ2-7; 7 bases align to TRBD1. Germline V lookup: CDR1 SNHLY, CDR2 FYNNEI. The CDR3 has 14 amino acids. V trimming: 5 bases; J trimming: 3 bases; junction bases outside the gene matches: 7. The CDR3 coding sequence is TGTGCCAGCAGTTCTCACAGGGGCCGCTACGAGCAGTACTTC. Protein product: CASSSHRGRYEQYF.

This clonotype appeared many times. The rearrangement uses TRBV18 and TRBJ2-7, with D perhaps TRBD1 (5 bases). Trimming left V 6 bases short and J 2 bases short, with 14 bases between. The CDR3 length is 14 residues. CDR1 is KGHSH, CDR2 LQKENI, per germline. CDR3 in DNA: TGTGCCAGCTCCTGGGATACAGGCACCTACGAGCAGTACTTC. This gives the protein CASSWDTGTYEQYF.

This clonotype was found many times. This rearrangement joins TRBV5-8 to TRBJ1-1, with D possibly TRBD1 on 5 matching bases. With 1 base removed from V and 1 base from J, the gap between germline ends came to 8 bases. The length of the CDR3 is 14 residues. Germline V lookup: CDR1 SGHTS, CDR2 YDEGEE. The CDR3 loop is CASSLRQGNTEAFF. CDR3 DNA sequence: TGTGCCAGCAGCTTGAGGCAGGGGAACACTGAAGCTTTCTTT.